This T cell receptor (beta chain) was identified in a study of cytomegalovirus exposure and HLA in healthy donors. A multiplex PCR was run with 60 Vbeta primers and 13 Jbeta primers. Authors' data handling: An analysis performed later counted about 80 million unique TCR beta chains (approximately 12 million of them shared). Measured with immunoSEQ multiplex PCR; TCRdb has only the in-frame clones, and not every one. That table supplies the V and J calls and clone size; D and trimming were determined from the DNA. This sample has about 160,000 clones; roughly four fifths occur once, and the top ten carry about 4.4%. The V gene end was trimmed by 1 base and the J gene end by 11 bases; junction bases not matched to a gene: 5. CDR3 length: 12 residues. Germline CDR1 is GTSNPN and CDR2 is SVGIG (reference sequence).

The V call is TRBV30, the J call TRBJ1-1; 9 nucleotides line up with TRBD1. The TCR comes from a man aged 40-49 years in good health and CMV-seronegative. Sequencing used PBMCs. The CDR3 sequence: CAWSASTGGAFF. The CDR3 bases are TGTGCCTGGAGTGCTTCGACAGGGGGGGCTTTCTTT. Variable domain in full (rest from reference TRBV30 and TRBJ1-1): SQTIHQWPATLVQPVGSPLSLECTVEGTSNPNLYWYRQAAGRGLQLLFYSVGIGQISSEVPQNLSASRPQDRQFILSSKKLLLSDSGFYLCAWSASTGGAFFGQGTRLTVV.